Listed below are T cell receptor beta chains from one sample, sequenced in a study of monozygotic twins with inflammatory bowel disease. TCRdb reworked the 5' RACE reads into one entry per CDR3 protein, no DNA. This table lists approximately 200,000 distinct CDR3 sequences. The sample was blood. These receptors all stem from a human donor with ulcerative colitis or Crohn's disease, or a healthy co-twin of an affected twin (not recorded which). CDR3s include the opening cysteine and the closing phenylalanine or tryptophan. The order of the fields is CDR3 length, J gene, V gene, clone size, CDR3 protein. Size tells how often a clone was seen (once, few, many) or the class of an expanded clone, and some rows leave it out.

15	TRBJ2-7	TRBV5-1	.	CASSELPGTEYEQYF
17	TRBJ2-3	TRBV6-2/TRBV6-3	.	CASSYATGRPGTDTQYF
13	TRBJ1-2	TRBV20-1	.	CSARSGTVYGYTF
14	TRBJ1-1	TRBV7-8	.	CASSFGGLNTEAFF
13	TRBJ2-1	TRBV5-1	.	CASSPLGNNEQFF
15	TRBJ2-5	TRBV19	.	CASSIDKAGGETQYF
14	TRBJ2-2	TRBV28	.	CASLGLAGTGELFF
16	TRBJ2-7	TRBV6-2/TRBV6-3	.	CASSLAGVRSSYEQYF
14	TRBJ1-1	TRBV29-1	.	CSVSGGQLNTEAFF
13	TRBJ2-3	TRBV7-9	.	CASSAGLARTQYF
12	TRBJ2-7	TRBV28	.	CASSLLRAEQYF
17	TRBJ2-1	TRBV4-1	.	CASSRGGLAGSYNEQFF
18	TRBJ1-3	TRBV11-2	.	CASSLHSWVASPGNTIYF
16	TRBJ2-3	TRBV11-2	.	CASSRSTSGITDTQYF
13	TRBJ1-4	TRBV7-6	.	CASSLQRREKLFF
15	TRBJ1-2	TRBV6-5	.	CASSSLTGSGRGYTF
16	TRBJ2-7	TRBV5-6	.	CASSLVPDRGFHEQYF
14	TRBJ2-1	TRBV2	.	CASIPGQGAYEQFF
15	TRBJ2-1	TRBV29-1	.	CSARLAASSYNEQFF
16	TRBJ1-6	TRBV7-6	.	CASSLSPGSAMSPLHF
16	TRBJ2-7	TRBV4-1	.	CASSQDPHSESYEQYF
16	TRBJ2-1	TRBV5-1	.	CASSLAGSNSYNEQFF
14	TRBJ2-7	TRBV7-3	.	CASSEGESSYEQYF
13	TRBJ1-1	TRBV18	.	CASSVVMNTEAFF
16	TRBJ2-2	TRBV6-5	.	CASSYQVEGPNGELFF
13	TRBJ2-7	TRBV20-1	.	CSANSWASYEQYF
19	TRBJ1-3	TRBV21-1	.	CASSNQKMGVLGVENTIYF
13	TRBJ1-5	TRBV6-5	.	CASSYSDNQPQHF
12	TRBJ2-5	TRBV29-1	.	CSVAQGAETQYF
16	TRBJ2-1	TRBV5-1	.	CASSPPQRGAYNEQFF
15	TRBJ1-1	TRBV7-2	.	CASSLGLVMNTEAFF
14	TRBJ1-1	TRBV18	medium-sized	CASSSGTGGIEAFF
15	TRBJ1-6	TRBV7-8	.	CASSPAWPGGSPLHF
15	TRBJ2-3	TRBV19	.	CASVDRAEGSDTQYF
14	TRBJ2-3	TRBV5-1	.	CASSPRVGTDTQYF
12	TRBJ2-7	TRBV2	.	CASRGINYEQYF
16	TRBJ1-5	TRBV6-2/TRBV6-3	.	CASTNTGQLSNQPQHF
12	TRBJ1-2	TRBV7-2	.	CASSLYREGYTF
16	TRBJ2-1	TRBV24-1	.	CATSASGAGVGNEQFF
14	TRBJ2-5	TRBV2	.	CASRPPTGRETQYF
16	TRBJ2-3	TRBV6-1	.	CASSPERGVRADTQYF
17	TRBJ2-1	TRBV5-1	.	CASSLLAGVSSYNEQFF
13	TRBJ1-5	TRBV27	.	CASRGQGTQPQHF
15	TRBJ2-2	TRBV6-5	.	CASSYPGANTGELFF